This TCR beta chain was identified in a study of T cells in localized non-small cell lung cancer. Whole-study findings and limits: Sequencing was restricted to one tumor region; therefore, heterogeneity remains possible.

Trimming took 3 bases from V and 4 from J, leaving 1 base between them. Germline CDR1 and CDR2: SGHTA and FQGNSA. CDR3 length: 11 residues. Regarding this clone: Its antigen is as yet unknown. This clone may be a read error of a much larger clone one base away.

TCRdb's copy holds only in-frame clones and misses some; the assay was immunoSEQ multiplex PCR. The sample consists of about 82,000 clones, about three quarters of them appearing once. This sequence joins TRBV7-2 and TRBJ2-1; D remains ambiguous. The sequences come from PBMCs, collected before any cancer treatment. This TCR came from a man between 35 and 75 years old with stage II squamous cell lung carcinoma. The CDR3 DNA is TGTGCCAGCAGCTTTTACAATGAGCAGTTCTTC. Protein: CASSFYNEQFF.